This passage covers 21 T cell receptor beta chains from one sample sequenced in a study of T-cell memory formation after mild COVID-19. TCRdb used MiXCR to reprocess the 5' RACE reads, holding one entry per CDR3 protein. The table lists more than 350,000 distinct CDR3 sequences, roughly 15% of them singletons. What was sequenced was PBMCs or a T cell subset sorted from them (not recorded which). The receptors stem from a man younger than 35 who had mild COVID-19 (a few samples of this study predate the infection). Cell type and time point are not known.

The genes are TRBV5-1 and TRBJ2-3; possibly TRBD2 for D (5 bases). CDR3 length: 14 residues. Germline CDR1 SGHRS, CDR2 YFSETQ. The V and J ends lost 4 bases and 3 bases respectively, with 12 bases between them. The CDR3 protein is CASSTYRGTDTQYF. The CDR3 DNA sequence: TGCGCCAGCAGCACCTACCGGGGAACAGATACGCAGTATTTT.

The chain carries TRBV9 and TRBJ2-3, with D unresolved. Germline values: CDR1 SGDLS, CDR2 YYNGEE. The CDR3 is 13 amino acids. V was trimmed by 3 bases and J by 1 base, leaving 6 bases between them. Here the CDR3 reads CASSAMGTDTQYF. The CDR3 DNA reads as TGTGCCAGCAGCGCAATGGGCACAGATACGCAGTATTTT.

This clonotype was detected a few times. This sequence joins TRBV6-2 or TRBV6-3 and TRBJ1-5; D is ambiguous. The CDR3 contains 15 residues. The germline gives CDR1 MNHEY, CDR2 SVGEGT. The germline V and J ends were trimmed by 3 bases and 7 bases, with 16 bases remaining between them. CDR3 nucleotides: TGTGCCAGCAGTTATGGCAGCGTAGCCCGCCAGCCCCAGCATTTT. Translated: CASSYGSVARQPQHF.

This clonotype was observed at least ten times. The genes are TRBV2 and TRBJ2-5; possibly TRBD1 for D (5 bases). From germline, CDR1 is SNHLY and CDR2 FYNNEI. V was pared by 7 bases and J by 1 base, with 10 bases between. The CDR3 is 13 residues long. The CDR3 nucleotides are TGTGCCAGCACCAGACAGACCCAAGAGACCCAGTACTTC. Translating it yields CASTRQTQETQYF. The variable domain in full, with the rest retrieved from reference TRBV2 and TRBJ2-5, is EPEVTQTPSHQVTQMGQEVILRCVPISNHLYFYWYRQILGQKVEFLVSFYNNEISEKSEIFDDQFSVERPDGSNFTLKIRSTKLEDSAMYFCASTRQTQETQYFGPGTRLLVL.

The gene calls are TRBV7-2 and TRBJ2-5, with D possibly being TRBD2 (6 bases). The CDR3 has 14 amino acids. V shed 5 bases and J shed 0 bases, with 10 bases lying between them. In germline, CDR1 is SGHTA, CDR2 FQGNSA. DNA for the CDR3: TGTGCCAGCAGCCGCGGGGACTACCAAGAGACCCAGTACTTC. It specifies CASSRGDYQETQYF.

This clonotype was seen ten or more times. This chain joins TRBV6-2 or TRBV6-3 and TRBJ1-5, with D possibly TRBD1 on 5 matching bases. The CDR3 has 12 amino acids. Germline V gene sequence: CDR1 MNHEY, CDR2 SVGEGT. V lost 3 bases and J 14 bases, leaving 14 bases between the germline ends. The CDR3 reads CASSYREGVKHF. CDR3 nucleotide sequence: TGTGCCAGCAGTTATCGGGAAGGGGTGAAGCATTTT.

In this sample, this clonotype turned up a few times. The genes are TRBV14 and TRBJ1-2; possible D gene TRBD1, 5 bases. This CDR3 has 14 amino acids. Germline-derived CDR1 and CDR2 are SGHDN and FVKESK. Trimming left V 1 base short and J 5 bases short, with 11 bases between. DNA of the CDR3: TGTGCCAGCAGCCAAGCCAGGGTTGGGTATGGCTACACCTTC. Its translation is CASSQARVGYGYTF.

CDR3 in amino acids: CASKTGGPYNEQFF. CDR3 nucleotide sequence: TGTGCCAGCAAAACCGGGGGGCCTTACAATGAGCAGTTCTTC. V and J are TRBV6-2 or TRBV6-3 and TRBJ2-1, with D perhaps TRBD2 (7 bases). Trimming left V 7 bases short and J 4 bases short, with 14 bases between. The CDR3 consists of 14 residues. Looked up from germline, CDR1 is MNHEY and CDR2 is SVGEGT.

The V and J genes are TRBV7-2 and TRBJ1-2, with 9 bases that match TRBD1. The CDR3 has 15 amino acids. Looked up from germline, CDR1 is SGHTA and CDR2 is FQGNSA. V lost 4 bases to trimming and J lost 4 bases; unmatched junction nucleotides: 7. CDR3 amino acids: CASSSGGTGSYGYTF. CDR3 bases: TGTGCCAGCAGCTCCGGAGGGACAGGGAGCTATGGCTACACCTTC.

This clonotype was seen only a few times. The gene calls are TRBV9 and TRBJ2-7; the D is unclear. The germline V gene has CDR1 SGDLS and CDR2 YYNGEE. V lost 1 base, J lost 0 bases, and 5 bases lay in between. The CDR3 length is 13 residues. The CDR3 DNA is TGTGCCAGCAGCGTACGAGGCTCCTACGAGCAGTACGTC. Its protein product is CASSVRGSYEQYV.

This chain connects TRBV6-5 to TRBJ2-3; D unclear. Deletions cut 2 bases from V and 6 bases from J, with 9 bases between. The V gene's germline CDR1 is MNHEY and CDR2 SVGAGI. The CDR3 sequence is 13 residues long. The CDR3 sequence is CASSYVDTDTQYF. DNA for the CDR3: TGTGCCAGCAGTTACGTTGATACGGATACGCAGTATTTT.

This chain joins TRBV12-3 or TRBV12-4 and TRBJ1-1, with D unclear. The CDR3 has 14 residues. V was pared by 4 bases and J by 6 bases, with 15 bases between. CDR3 amino acids: CASSYLTAVAEAFF. CDR3 coding DNA: TGTGCCAGCAGTTACCTCACGGCTGTAGCTGAAGCTTTCTTT.

The genes are TRBV4-3 and TRBJ2-7; tentatively, D is TRBD1 (6 bases). CDR1 is LGHNA and CDR2 is YSLEER in the germline V gene. V was clipped by 4 bases and J by 4 bases, with 11 bases between them. The CDR3 is 13 residues long. The DNA of the CDR3 is TGCGCCAGCAGCCCCGACAGGAATTACGAGCAGTACGTC. Amino acids: CASSPDRNYEQYV.

This clonotype was seen a handful of times. The rearrangement links TRBV12-3 or TRBV12-4 to TRBJ2-7; D is perhaps TRBD1 (6 bases). Trimming pared 1 base from V and 5 bases from J, leaving 18 bases between. The CDR3 covers 16 residues. For the CDR3, the DNA is TGTGCCAGCAGTTTAGGGCGAGTACAGGGAATGAACGAGCAGTACTTC. Its translation: CASSLGRVQGMNEQYF.

This clonotype was seen only a few times. The chain is built from TRBV10-3 and TRBJ1-2; 8 bases agree with TRBD1. The CDR3 runs to 12 residues. J lost 6 bases, V lost 6 bases, and 3 bases had no gene match. Germline V gene data show CDR1 as ENHRY and CDR2 as SYGVKD. The CDR3 DNA follows: TGTGCCATCAGGGGGGACAGGCATGGCTACACCTTC. It yields the protein CAIRGDRHGYTF.

The chain has TRBV2 and TRBJ2-7; D call uncertain. Germline CDR1 SNHLY, CDR2 FYNNEI. The CDR3 is 15 amino acids. Trimming shortened V by 7 bases and J by 3 bases, and 19 bases separated the two germline ends. The CDR3 region has the DNA TGTGCCAGCATTCCCGCCGGCTCATTTTTCTACGAGCAGTACGTC. As protein: CASIPAGSFFYEQYV.

In this sample, this clonotype turned up a few times. The chain uses TRBV5-1 and TRBJ1-1; D remains ambiguous. V lost 4 bases and J lost 4, with 17 bases in between. Germline CDR1 is SGHRS and CDR2 is YFSETQ. This CDR3 is built from 15 residues. As DNA, the CDR3 is TGCGCCAGCAGCCCCTGGGGAGGCTGGGGCACTGAAGCTTTCTTT. Its protein is CASSPWGGWGTEAFF.

This clonotype was counted a few times. The chain has TRBV6-6 and TRBJ1-2, with 8 nucleotides matching TRBD1. The V gene end was trimmed by 4 bases and the J gene end by 10 bases; junction bases not matched to a gene: 8. The CDR3 covers 13 residues. The germline CDR1 and CDR2 sequences are MNHNY and SVGAGI (reference sequence). DNA for the CDR3: TGTGCCAGCAGTTGGGGGGCAGGGGGCGCCTACACCTTC. Translating it yields CASSWGAGGAYTF.

The chain uses TRBV6-5 and TRBJ1-3; 10 positions match TRBD1. Germline assignment: CDR1 MNHEY and CDR2 SVGAGI. V shed 9 bases, J shed 7 bases, and the junction held 18 bases outside the gene matches. This CDR3 is built from 17 residues. The CDR3 sequence is CARPTTGDRGHMNTIYF. The CDR3 region has the DNA TGTGCCAGGCCTACGACAGGAGACAGGGGGCATATGAACACCATATATTTT.

V is TRBV20-1 and J is TRBJ1-1; 10 bases line up with TRBD1. Germline-derived CDR1 and CDR2 are DFQATT and SNEGSKA (reference sequence). This CDR3 is built from 15 residues. J lost 5 bases, V lost 4 bases, and 10 bases had no gene match. The DNA of the CDR3 is TGCAGTGCTAATGGACGGGACAGGGGAAATACTGAAGCTTTCTTT. Its translation is CSANGRDRGNTEAFF.

This rearrangement joins TRBV7-9 to TRBJ2-1; 13 positions agree with TRBD2. J lost 8 bases, V lost 3 bases, and 4 bases had no gene match. The CDR3 is 15 amino acids. Germline V gives CDR1 SEHNR, CDR2 FQNEAQ (reference sequence). This CDR3 reads CASSLTSGGTDEQFF. In nucleotides, the CDR3 is TGTGCCAGCAGCTTGACTAGCGGGGGGACCGATGAGCAGTTCTTC. Looking up the rest from reference TRBV7-9 and TRBJ2-1 gives the full variable domain: DTGVSQNPRHKITKRGQNVTFRCDPISEHNRLYWYRQTLGQGPEFLTYFQNEAQLEKSRLLSDRFSAERPKGSFSTLEIQRTEQGDSAMYLCASSLTSGGTDEQFFGPGTRLTVL.